This entry features one TCR beta chain sequence. Its antigen is unidentified. The CDR3 sequence is 15 residues long. In germline, CDR1 is SGDLS, CDR2 YYNGEE. Between the trimmed V and J ends, which lost 3 bases and 6 bases, there was a span of 19 bases. Assay used: immunoSEQ multiplex PCR; TCRdb lists only in-frame clones, some missing. Here the sample spans roughly 26,000 clones, more than 70% being singletons. The data originate from a study of OX40 agonist ivuxolimab in advanced cancers. Looking at the study overall: Patients took ivuxolimab, an agonistic anti-OX40 (CD134) antibody. Notes on the study in general: The expanded peripheral T cells' antigen specificity was not determined.

Sequences were derived from CD4+ or CD8+ T cells sorted from blood, sampled in a trial of the OX40 agonist ivuxolimab. This clonotype was sampled from an adult with an advanced solid tumor such as melanoma, head and neck, liver or kidney cancer. The chain employs TRBV9 and TRBJ2-7; possibly TRBD1 for D (7 bases). In nucleotides, the CDR3 is TGTGCCAGCAGCGCCCGGACAGGAGGGCTTAGCGAGCAGTACTTC. It yields the protein CASSARTGGLSEQYF.